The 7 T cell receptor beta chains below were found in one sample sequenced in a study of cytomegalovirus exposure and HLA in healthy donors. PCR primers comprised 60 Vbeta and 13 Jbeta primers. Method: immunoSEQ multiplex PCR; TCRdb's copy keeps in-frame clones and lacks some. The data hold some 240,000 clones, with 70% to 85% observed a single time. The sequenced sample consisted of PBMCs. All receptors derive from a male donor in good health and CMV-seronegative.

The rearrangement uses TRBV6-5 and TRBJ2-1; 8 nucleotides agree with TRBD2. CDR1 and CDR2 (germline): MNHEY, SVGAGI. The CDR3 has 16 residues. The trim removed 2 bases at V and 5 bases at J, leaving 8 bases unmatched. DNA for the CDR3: TGTGCCAGCAGTTACCCCCACAGCGGGAGTGACAATGAGCAGTTCTTC. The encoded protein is CASSYPHSGSDNEQFF.

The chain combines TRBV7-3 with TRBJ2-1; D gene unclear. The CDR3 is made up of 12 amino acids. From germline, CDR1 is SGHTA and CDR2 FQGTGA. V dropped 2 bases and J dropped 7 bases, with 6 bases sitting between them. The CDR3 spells CASSLDENEQFF. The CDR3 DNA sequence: TGTGCCAGCAGCTTAGATGAGAATGAGCAGTTCTTC.

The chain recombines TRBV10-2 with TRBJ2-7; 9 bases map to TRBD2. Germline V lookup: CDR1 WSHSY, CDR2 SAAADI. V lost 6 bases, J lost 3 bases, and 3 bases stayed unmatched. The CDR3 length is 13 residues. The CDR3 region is CASRTSGVYEQYF. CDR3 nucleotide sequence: TGCGCCAGCAGGACTAGCGGAGTCTACGAGCAGTACTTC.

CDR3 in DNA: TGTGCCAGCAGAACCGGGACTAGCGGCACAGATACGCAGTATTTT. This encodes CASRTGTSGTDTQYF. This chain uses TRBV6-5 with TRBJ2-3; 10 bases align to TRBD2. CDR1 MNHEY and CDR2 SVGAGI come from the germline V gene. The CDR3 is 15 residues long. V lost 6 bases, J lost 1 base, and 4 bases stayed unmatched.

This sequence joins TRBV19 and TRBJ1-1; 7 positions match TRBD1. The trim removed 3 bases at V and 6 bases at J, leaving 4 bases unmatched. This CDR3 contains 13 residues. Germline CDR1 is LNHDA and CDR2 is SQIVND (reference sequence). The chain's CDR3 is CASSIPTGPEAFF. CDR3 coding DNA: TGTGCCAGTAGTATCCCGACAGGGCCTGAAGCTTTCTTT.

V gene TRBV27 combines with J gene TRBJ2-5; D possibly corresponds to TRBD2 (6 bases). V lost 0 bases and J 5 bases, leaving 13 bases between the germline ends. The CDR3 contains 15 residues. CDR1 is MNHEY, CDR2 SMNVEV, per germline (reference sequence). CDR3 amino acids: CASSLSIGGLETQYF. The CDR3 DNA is TGTGCCAGCAGTTTATCGATTGGAGGGTTGGAGACCCAGTACTTC.

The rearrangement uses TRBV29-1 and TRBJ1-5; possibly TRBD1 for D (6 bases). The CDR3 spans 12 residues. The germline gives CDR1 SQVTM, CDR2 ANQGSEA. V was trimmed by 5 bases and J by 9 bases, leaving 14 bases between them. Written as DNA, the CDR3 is TGCAGCGTTAGGACAGTCCTAGGGCCCCAGCATTTT. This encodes CSVRTVLGPQHF.